This T cell receptor (beta chain) was captured by sequencing in a study of blood T cells in healthy people across ages. Per sample, at least 6 micrograms of total RNA were extracted. In its sample, this clonotype was seen once. Primed by a sample-barcoded 5' primer and a J-beta primer mix, a second PCR proceeded for 7 to 11 cycles. MiXCR, applied by TCRdb to the 5' RACE reads, yields one record per CDR3 protein. The table shows over a million distinct CDR3 sequences, with roughly 24% occurring only once. Trimming left V 8 bases short and J 2 bases short, with 7 bases between. This CDR3 comprises 11 residues. Per germline, CDR1 MNHNY and CDR2 SVGAGI (reference sequence). The data were also submitted as part of a second study, on T cells of mothers and their children. This second report adds: None of the identified T cell clones proved to be persistent microchimeric clones.

The V and J genes are TRBV6-6 and TRBJ2-7; D uncertain. The TCR comes from a girl aged 2 to 9 in good health. The sample taken for sequencing was blood. The CDR3 reads CASGEAYEQYF. For the CDR3, the DNA is TGTGCCAGCGGAGAGGCCTACGAGCAGTACTTC.